The entry that follows covers one T cell receptor (beta chain) sequence. Trimming stripped 3 bases from V and 4 bases from J, with 18 bases between. CDR1 and CDR2 (germline): LNHDA, SQIVND (reference sequence). The CDR3 extends over 17 amino acids. This specimen comes from a study of technical replicates of blood from a handful of donors. The assay was immunoSEQ multiplex PCR, and TCRdb's table has in-frame clones only and misses some. The profile shows about 14,000 clones, 85% of them singletons. The clonotype originates from a human donor in good health. The material sequenced was PBMCs. The chain carries TRBV19 and TRBJ1-4; the D is unclear. The CDR3: CASSMRYTGQSNEKLFF. The DNA for the CDR3 is TGTGCCAGTAGTATGCGATACACTGGGCAGAGTAATGAAAAACTGTTTTTT.